This TCR beta chain was sequenced in a study of cytomegalovirus exposure and HLA in healthy donors. Germline assignment: CDR1 SGHRS and CDR2 YFSETQ. The CDR3 has 15 residues. V shed 0 bases and J 4 bases; nucleotides not matched to a gene: 6. PCR used 60 Vbeta primers and 13 Jbeta primers. Method: immunoSEQ multiplex PCR; TCRdb's copy keeps in-frame clones and lacks some. The table shows around 160,000 clones, with under 85% occurring only once. The sequencing input was PBMCs. J is TRBJ2-5 and V is TRBV5-1, with 7 positions matching TRBD2. This sequence originates from a man between 50 and 59 years old in good health and CMV-seropositive. The CDR3 coding sequence is TGCGCCAGCAGCTTGGGCGGGGGAGGAGGAGAGACCCAGTACTTC. This gives the protein CASSLGGGGGETQYF. Based on the CDR3 plus reference TRBV5-1 and TRBJ2-5, the full variable domain is KAGVTQTPRYLIKTRGQQVTLSCSPISGHRSVSWYQQTPGQGLQFLFEYFSETQRNKGNFPGRFSGRQFSNSRSEMNVSTLELGDSALYLCASSLGGGGGETQYFGPGTRLLVL.